This entry lists 9 T cell receptor beta chains sequenced from one sample in a study of T cells in Graves' hyperthyroidism and ophthalmopathy (dated by TCRdb to between 2018 and 2020). The method was multiplex PCR. This sample was sequenced with an Illumina HiSeq 2000. Amplification of TCR beta CDR3 regions was carried out from RNA transcripts. For the first round of RT-PCR on the TCR CDR3, the HTBI primer set was used together with the Qiagen OneStep RT-PCR kit. Using fastp trimming at Q25 and MiXCR clonotype assembly, TCRdb reanalyzed the public sequencing data and kept in-frame beta chains. Rows merge per CDR3 protein into single entries with the most common DNA and genes. This sample comprises some 570,000 distinct CDR3 sequences, 12% to 15% of them detected only once. Of the sample, less than 9% is held by the ten largest clones. Sequenced: blood. The receptors derive from a woman aged 18-29 years with Graves' ophthalmopathy.

Only a few counts were recorded for this clonotype. The chain joins TRBV5-5 to TRBJ1-1; D perhaps matches TRBD1 (5 bases). Germline V gene sequence: CDR1 SGHKS, CDR2 YYEKEE (reference sequence). The CDR3 runs to 16 residues. V lost 4 bases and J lost 1, with 17 bases in between. DNA for the CDR3: TGTGCCAGCAGCCCCCGCGGGGACGGCGGGAACACTGAAGCTTTCTTT. Encoded protein: CASSPRGDGGNTEAFF.

This clonotype was detected many times. The chain is built from TRBV30 and TRBJ2-5; tentative D call: TRBD1 (7 bases). V dropped 3 bases and J dropped 7 bases, with 18 bases sitting between them. The germline V gene has CDR1 GTSNPN and CDR2 SVGIG (reference sequence). This CDR3 is 14 amino acids long. In DNA form, the CDR3 reads TGTGCCTGGAGAGTGCAGGGGGGTACCGGGACCCAGTACTTC. It specifies CAWRVQGGTGTQYF. Using reference TRBV30 and TRBJ2-5 for the parts outside the CDR3, the full variable domain is SQTIHQWPATLVQPVGSPLSLECTVEGTSNPNLYWYRQAAGRGLQLLFYSVGIGQISSEVPQNLSASRPQDRQFILSSKKLLLSDSGFYLCAWRVQGGTGTQYFGPGTRLLVL.

On this clonotype: A much larger clone is a single base away; this may be a read error. The chain links TRBV27 to TRBJ2-3; TRBD2 matches 13 bases. Germline CDR1 and CDR2: MNHEY and SMNVEV (reference sequence). The V gene end was trimmed by 1 base and the J gene end by 4 bases; junction bases not matched to a gene: 5. The CDR3 is made up of 17 amino acids. The CDR3: CASSLFWTSGGPDTQYF. CDR3 bases: TGTGCCAGCAGTTTATTCTGGACTAGCGGGGGCCCAGATACGCAGTATTTT.

This clonotype appeared many times. The chain carries TRBV18 and TRBJ2-3, with 8 bases fitting TRBD1. The CDR3 is made up of 17 amino acids. From germline, CDR1 is KGHSH and CDR2 LQKENI. With V trimmed by 5 bases and J by 5 bases, 15 bases remained unmatched. The CDR3 DNA sequence: TGTGCCAGCTCAACCACCTCCGGACAGGGTGTCCGAGATACGCAGTATTTT. As protein: CASSTTSGQGVRDTQYF.

This clonotype was counted ten times or more. V and J are TRBV28 and TRBJ2-7; D not certain. V lost 8 bases and J 0 bases, leaving 17 bases between the germline ends. The V gene's germline CDR1 is MDHEN and CDR2 SYDVKM. CDR3 length equals 15 residues. CDR3 DNA: TGTGCCAGCTGCCTGGGCCCCGGTTTCTCCTACGAGCAGTACTTC. This translates into CASCLGPGFSYEQYF.

This clonotype was counted many times. The chain is built from TRBV4-2 and TRBJ2-5; D unresolved. The CDR3 is 13 residues long. The V and J ends lost 0 bases and 5 bases respectively, with 7 bases between them. In germline, CDR1 is LGHNA, CDR2 YNFKEQ. Here the CDR3 DNA reads TGTGCCAGCAGCCAAGATGTGTGGGAGACCCAGTACTTC. Amino acids: CASSQDVWETQYF.

A remark on this clonotype: Since a much larger clone is just one base distant, this may be a read error. This chain joins TRBV27 and TRBJ2-1, with a possible D match to TRBD2 (5 bases). The CDR3 spans 17 residues. Germline V lookup: CDR1 MNHEY, CDR2 SMNVEV (reference sequence). This chain's CDR3 is CASGLTGIYLGYNEQFF. CDR3 in DNA: TGTGCCAGCGGTTTAACCGGGATCTACCTGGGGTACAATGAGCAGTTCTTC.

About this clonotype itself: It may be a read error: a sequence one base away is much more abundant. The V call is TRBV6-2 or TRBV6-3, the J call TRBJ2-1; TRBD2 is a possible D gene (6 bases). CDR1 and CDR2 from the germline V gene are MNHEY and SVGEGT. The CDR3 extends over 15 amino acids. V lost 8 bases and J 7 bases, leaving 21 bases between the germline ends. The CDR3 nucleotides read TGTGCCAGCGGTTTCGTGGAGGAGGGCCTGAATGAGCAGTTCTTC. It codes for CASGFVEEGLNEQFF.

This clonotype was counted at least ten times. The chain recombines TRBV4-1 with TRBJ2-1; no reliable D call. Germline V CDR1 and CDR2: MGHRA, YSYEKL. The V end was cut by 1 base, the J end by 5 bases, with 9 bases between. The CDR3 extends over 14 amino acids. This chain's CDR3 is CASSQVRTNNEQFF. CDR3 coding DNA: TGCGCCAGCAGCCAAGTTAGGACGAACAATGAGCAGTTCTTC.